The 9 T cell receptor beta chains below come from one sample, sequenced in a study of cytomegalovirus exposure and HLA in healthy donors. The study ran its PCR with 60 Vbeta and 13 Jbeta primers. Sequencing was performed with immunoSEQ multiplex PCR; in TCRdb, only in-frame clones are kept and a portion is missing. Among more than 100,000 clones listed, 65% to 80% were seen once. The sequencing sample was made of PBMCs. The receptor set was obtained from a woman between 40 and 50 years old in good health and CMV-seropositive.

The chain uses TRBV7-3 and TRBJ1-1; D uncertain. The germline V gene has CDR1 SGHTA and CDR2 FQGTGA. Trimming shortened V by 2 bases and J by 4 bases, and 14 bases separated the two germline ends. The CDR3 runs 15 residues. CDR3 region: CASSLGGTTGTEAFF. The CDR3, as DNA: TGTGCCAGCAGCTTAGGAGGCACTACCGGCACTGAAGCTTTCTTT.

This clone was recorded once. This chain links TRBV19 with TRBJ2-7; the D gene is possibly TRBD1 (6 bases). V lost 5 bases to trimming and J lost 4 bases, with 21 bases between them. Germline CDR1 is LNHDA and CDR2 is SQIVND (reference sequence). There are 16 residues in the CDR3. The CDR3 bases are TGTGCCAGTAGTCCAGGCCGTGGCAGGGGCGTTTACGAGCAGTACTTC. It encodes CASSPGRGRGVYEQYF.

This sequence joins TRBV6-5 and TRBJ1-1, with 7 bases that match TRBD1. Germline CDR1 and CDR2: MNHEY and SVGAGI. The V segment lost 8 bases and the J segment 2 bases; nucleotides outside the gene matches: 2. There are 12 residues in the CDR3. CDR3 residues: CASRDSNTEAFF. The CDR3 DNA follows: TGTGCCAGCCGGGACAGTAACACTGAAGCTTTCTTT.

This clone has more than one count but fewer than ten. This chain uses TRBV2 with TRBJ2-3; the D gene is possibly TRBD2 (5 bases). The CDR3 extends over 13 amino acids. V gave up 8 bases and J gave up 1 base, with 10 bases separating them. CDR1 and CDR2 from the germline V gene are SNHLY and FYNNEI. The CDR3 reads CASCGRGTDTQYF. The CDR3 nucleotides are TGTGCCAGCTGTGGGCGGGGCACAGATACGCAGTATTTT.

The chain uses TRBV5-4 and TRBJ1-2; 7 bases align to TRBD1. This CDR3 is built from 13 residues. V lost 4 bases and J lost 2; bases outside the gene matches: 2. Germline CDR1 SGHNT, CDR2 YYREEE (reference sequence). This CDR3 is CASSVTGNYGYTF. CDR3 bases: TGTGCCAGCAGCGTGACAGGGAACTATGGCTACACCTTC.

Only a few counts were recorded for this clone. The V and J genes are TRBV7-9 and TRBJ2-7; TRBD2 aligns across 12 bases. J lost 4 bases, V lost 3 bases, and 7 bases had no gene match. Germline V lookup: CDR1 SEHNR, CDR2 FQNEAQ (reference sequence). CDR3 length: 16 amino acids. CDR3 sequence reads: CASSLNRLAGEYEQYF. CDR3 in DNA: TGTGCCAGCAGCTTGAACAGACTAGCGGGGGAGTACGAGCAGTACTTC.

The chain recombines TRBV7-2 with TRBJ2-7; D remains unclear. The CDR3 length is 13 residues. Trimming stripped 4 bases from V and 1 base from J, with 8 bases between. Germline lookup yields CDR1 SGHTA and CDR2 FQGNSA. CDR3 sequence reads: CASSSYQSYEQYF. The CDR3 DNA sequence: TGTGCCAGCAGCTCCTACCAATCCTACGAGCAGTACTTC.

The chain is built from TRBV5-1 and TRBJ1-1; TRBD1 matches at 8 bases. The V segment lost 4 bases and the J segment 3 bases; nucleotides outside the gene matches: 5. The CDR3 length is 14 residues. Germline V gives CDR1 SGHRS, CDR2 YFSETQ. The chain's CDR3 is CASSPDRDYTEAFF. The CDR3 nucleotides are TGCGCCAGCAGCCCGGACAGGGATTACACTGAAGCTTTCTTT.

The rearrangement joins TRBV30 to TRBJ2-2, with 10 bases identical to TRBD2. CDR3 length: 14 residues. V lost 7 bases, J lost 6 bases, and 8 bases stayed unmatched. CDR1 and CDR2 (germline): GTSNPN, SVGIG (reference sequence). The CDR3 is CAFDSGRAAGELFF. In DNA, the CDR3 is TGTGCCTTCGACAGCGGGAGGGCCGCCGGGGAGCTGTTTTTT.